This TCR beta chain was retrieved from a study of blood T cell repertoires in COVID-19. Sequencing was performed with immunoSEQ multiplex PCR; in TCRdb, only in-frame clones are kept and a portion is missing. The sample shows roughly 500,000 clones, over 75% of them seen only once. The source material was PBMCs or T cells enriched from blood (not recorded which). This TCR was sampled from a woman aged 40-49 years who had recovered from COVID-19.

The CDR3, as DNA: TGTGCCAGCAGCTTAGATGTGGGACAGGGGAACTATGGCTACACCTTC. This sequence encodes CASSLDVGQGNYGYTF. The genes are TRBV7-2 and TRBJ1-2; 10 bases are shared with TRBD1. CDR3 size: 16 residues. J was trimmed by 2 bases and V by 1 base; bases with no gene match: 4. Germline V gene sequence: CDR1 SGHTA, CDR2 FQGNSA.